This TCR beta chain was profiled in a study of blood T cells in healthy people across ages (dated by TCRdb to between 2015 and 2017). Broadly, across the study: In model experiments, template switching captured roughly one uniquely barcoded TCR beta cDNA molecule for every two T cells. The study measured age-related changes in TCR beta repertoire diversity using deep sequencing normalized with unique cDNA molecular identifiers. The donors were split into four age groups: young (average about 16 years), middle-aged (roughly 42), aged (around 67) and long-lived (roughly 88). To avoid experimental bias, donors of different ages were distributed randomly across sequencing lanes. Two additional independent replicas of 1 million unique cDNA reads from the same blood draw were analyzed for two donors (one aged 18 to 30 and one aged 80 or older). Study-level results and caveats: Because donor CMV infection status was unknown, age-related changes in expanded clonotypes were potentially confounded. A strong correlation was found between observed TCR beta diversity and the percentage of naive T cells measured by flow cytometry. Because profiling used bulk unsorted PBMCs, naive and antigen-experienced compartments could not be compared conclusively. Estimates of total diversity based on one million sequenced T cells were considered lower bounds and underestimates. Observed TCR beta diversity per million T cells fell roughly linearly with age, and a significant reduction was already apparent by age around 40. Compared with the aged group, the long-lived group had more naive CD4+ T cells, fewer expanded clones and increased TCR diversity, suggesting age selection.

Library creation used 5' RACE. Sequencing used an Illumina HiSeq 2500. The second PCR ran for about 6 to 12 cycles and used a J-beta primer mix along with a sample-barcoded 5' primer. A unique molecular identifier was introduced onto each TCR beta cDNA molecule by a template-switch 5' adaptor carrying 12 random nucleotides. At least 2.5 million CDR3-containing paired-end reads were obtained from each sample. First-strand cDNA synthesis was performed from all RNA using the Mint cDNA synthesis kit, with priming by a TRBC-specific oligonucleotide. Following uracil-DNA glycosylase treatment, all cDNA underwent a first 18-cycle PCR with the universal primers M1SS and BC2_uni_R. The published analysis was carried out like this. For normalization, 1 million high-quality reads were randomly selected from each sample, with every read carrying a distinct molecular identifier. Reads with shared molecular identifiers were discarded instead of being binned into consensus sequences. MiTCR, run with a Q25 quality threshold and the strictest error-elimination algorithm, handled CDR3 identification, clonotype clustering and error correction. A nonparametric unseen species model using Euler transformation provided a lower-bound estimate of total TCR beta diversity. TCRdb handled the public reads itself, with Q25 trimming in fastp and clone calling in MiXCR, and kept productive beta chains. Each CDR3 protein appears once, grouped with its most common genes and DNA. The authors' filters were not applied to this entry. The sample table shows 1.2 million to 1.5 million distinct CDR3 sequences, and 59% are seen once. The ten largest make up roughly 7% of the sample.

The 40 or so donors, aged about 6 to 100 years, were systemically healthy Caucasian individuals from Russia. Each donor gave 9.5 to 10 milliliters of peripheral blood, drawn into EDTA-treated Vacutainer tubes. PBMCs were isolated by Ficoll-Paque density-gradient centrifugation, with at least 6.5 million obtained per sample. Trizol reagent was used to extract total RNA from the PBMCs, yielding at least 5.5 micrograms per sample. For every donor, flow cytometry on a PBMC aliquot measured the percentage of naive CD45RAhigh/CD27high T cells. Regarding this clonotype: Its antigen remains unidentified. It has no much larger one-base neighbor in the sample; base qualities were not kept.

Its CDR3 holds 15 amino acids, cysteine through phenylalanine. The CDR3 DNA has 45 bases and is translated from base 1. Looking up the germline V gene (reference sequence) yields CDR1 DFQATT and CDR2 SNEGSKA. The germline V and J ends show losses of 2 bases and 5 bases respectively, and no gene match explains 6 bases of the junction. The sequence is built from TRBV20-1 and TRBJ2-3, with 11 bases in between that match TRBD1. Input material: blood. This sequence was found in a young man in good health. For the CDR3, the sequence is CSARPGQGAGDTQYF. The nucleotide sequence reads as follows: TGCAGTGCTAGACCTGGACAGGGGGCAGGAGATACGCAGTATTTT.